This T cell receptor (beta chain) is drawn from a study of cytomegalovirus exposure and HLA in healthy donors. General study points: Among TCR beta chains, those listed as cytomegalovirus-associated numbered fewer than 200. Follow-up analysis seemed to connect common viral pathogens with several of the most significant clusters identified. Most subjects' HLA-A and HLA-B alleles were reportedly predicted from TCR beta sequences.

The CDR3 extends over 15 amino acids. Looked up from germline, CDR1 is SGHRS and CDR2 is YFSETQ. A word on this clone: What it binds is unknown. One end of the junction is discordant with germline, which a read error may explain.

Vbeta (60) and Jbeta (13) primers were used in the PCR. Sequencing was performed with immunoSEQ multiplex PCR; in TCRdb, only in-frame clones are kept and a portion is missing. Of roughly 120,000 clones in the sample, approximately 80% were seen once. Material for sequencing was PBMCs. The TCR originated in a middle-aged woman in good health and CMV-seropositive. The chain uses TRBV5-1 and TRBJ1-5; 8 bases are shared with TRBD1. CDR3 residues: CASSLGAGGKQPQHF. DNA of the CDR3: TGCGCCAGCAGCTTGGGGGCAGGGGGCAAGCAGCCCCAGCATTTT. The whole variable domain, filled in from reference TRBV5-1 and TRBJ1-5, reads KAGVTQTPRYLIKTRGQQVTLSCSPISGHRSVSWYQQTPGQGLQFLFEYFSETQRNKGNFPGRFSGRQFSNSRSEMNVSTLELGDSALYLCASSLGAGGKQPQHFGDGTRLSIL.